Included here is one T cell receptor (beta chain) sequence, with context. What it binds is not known. V was cut by 4 bases and J by 2 bases, with 20 bases left in between. There are 17 residues in the CDR3. Per the germline V gene, CDR1 is SGHTA and CDR2 is FQGTGA. The data are from a study of cytomegalovirus exposure and HLA in healthy donors. Study results and caveats: CMV antigen specificity was confirmed in vitro for three CMV-associated chains. The study listed approximately 160 cytomegalovirus-associated TCR beta chains.

TCRdb's table, derived via immunoSEQ multiplex PCR, lists solely in-frame clones and lacks some. The table lists 110,000 to 150,000 clones, 80% to 90% of them singletons, with over 6.5% in the top ten. The sequence came from a woman aged 18-29 years in good health and CMV-seropositive. The chain links TRBV7-3 to TRBJ1-2, with D possibly TRBD1 on 6 matching bases. The specimen was PBMCs. CDR3 nucleotide sequence: TGTGCCAGCAGCTCTGAGGGGGGGCTCCGCCGAAACTATGGCTACACCTTC. Its translation: CASSSEGGLRRNYGYTF.